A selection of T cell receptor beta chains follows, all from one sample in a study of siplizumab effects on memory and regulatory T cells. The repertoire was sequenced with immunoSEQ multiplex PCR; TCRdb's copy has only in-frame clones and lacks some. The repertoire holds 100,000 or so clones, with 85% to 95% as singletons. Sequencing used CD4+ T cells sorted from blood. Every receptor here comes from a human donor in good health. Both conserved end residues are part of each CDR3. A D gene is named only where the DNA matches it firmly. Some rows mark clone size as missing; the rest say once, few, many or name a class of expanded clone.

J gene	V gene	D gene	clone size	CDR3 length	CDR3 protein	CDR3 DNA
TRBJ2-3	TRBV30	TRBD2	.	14	CATPSGGHTDTQYF	TGTGCCACCCCTAGCGGGGGCCACACAGATACGCAGTATTTT
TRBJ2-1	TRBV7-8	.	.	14	CASRRGSSYNEQFF	TGTGCCAGCAGACGAGGGAGCTCCTACAATGAGCAGTTCTTC
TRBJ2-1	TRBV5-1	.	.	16	CASSSGIVGSYNEQFF	TGCGCCAGCAGCTCTGGAATTGTTGGATCCTACAATGAGCAGTTCTTC
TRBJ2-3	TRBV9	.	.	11	CASSGADTQYF	TGTGCCAGCAGCGGGGCAGATACGCAGTATTTT
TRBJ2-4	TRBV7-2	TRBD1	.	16	CASSLYGTGDKNIQYF	TGTGCCAGCAGCTTATACGGGACAGGAGACAAAAACATTCAGTACTTC
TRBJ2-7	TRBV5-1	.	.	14	CASSFKGSSYEQYF	TGCGCCAGCAGCTTTAAGGGAAGCTCCTACGAGCAGTACTTC
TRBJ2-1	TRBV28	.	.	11	CASSSYNEQFF	TGTGCCAGCAGCTCGTACAATGAGCAGTTCTTC
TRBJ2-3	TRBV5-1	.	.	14	CASSLEQGKDTQYF	TGCGCCAGCAGCTTGGAGCAGGGTAAAGATACGCAGTATTTT
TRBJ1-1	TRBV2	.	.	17	CASSEARGGPTNTEAFF	TGTGCCAGCAGTGAAGCGCGGGGGGGACCCACGAACACTGAAGCTTTCTTT
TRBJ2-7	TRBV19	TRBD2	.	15	CASSRNTGGSGEQYF	TGTGCCAGTAGTCGCAACACGGGGGGTTCGGGCGAGCAGTACTTC
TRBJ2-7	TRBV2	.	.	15	CASSTSAGANYEQYF	TGTGCCAGCAGTACCTCTGCGGGGGCGAACTACGAGCAGTACTTC
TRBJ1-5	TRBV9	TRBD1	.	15	CASSVDPTGRQPQHF	TGTGCCAGCAGCGTCGACCCGACAGGGCGGCAGCCCCAGCATTTT
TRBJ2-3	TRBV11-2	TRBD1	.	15	CASSPGTGSTDTQYF	TGTGCCAGCAGCCCTGGGACAGGTAGCACAGATACGCAGTATTTT
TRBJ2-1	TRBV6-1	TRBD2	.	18	CASSERVPRGRSGNEQFF	TGTGCCAGCAGTGAACGGGTCCCCCGCGGGAGATCTGGAAATGAGCAGTTCTTC
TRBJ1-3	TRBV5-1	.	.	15	CASSWTAGSGNTIYF	TGCGCCAGCAGCTGGACAGCAGGCTCTGGAAACACCATATATTTT
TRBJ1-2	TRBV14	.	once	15	CASSLVGAGPYGYTF	TGTGCCAGCAGCCTAGTGGGGGCAGGACCCTATGGCTACACCTTC
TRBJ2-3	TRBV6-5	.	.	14	CASSPGGDAGTQYF	TGTGCCAGCTCACCGGGCGGGGACGCAGGTACGCAGTATTTT
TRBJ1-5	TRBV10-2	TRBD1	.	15	CASSDRGSNFQPQHF	TGCGCCAGCAGTGACAGGGGGAGCAATTTTCAGCCCCAGCATTTT
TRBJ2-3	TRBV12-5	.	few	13	CASVRGSGDTQYF	TGTGCTAGTGTGCGGGGATCGGGAGATACGCAGTATTTT
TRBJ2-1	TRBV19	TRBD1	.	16	CASSKYSGTVHNEQFF	TGTGCCAGTAGTAAATACTCCGGGACAGTGCACAATGAGCAGTTCTTC
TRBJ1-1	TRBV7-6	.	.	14	CASSSDGLNTEAFF	TGTGCCAGCAGCTCGGACGGATTGAACACTGAAGCTTTCTTT
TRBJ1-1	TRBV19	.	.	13	CASMSRPNTEAFF	TGTGCCAGTATGAGTAGGCCGAACACTGAAGCTTTCTTT
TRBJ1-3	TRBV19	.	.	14	CASRRGSSGNTIYF	TGTGCCAGTAGACGGGGCAGCTCTGGAAACACCATATATTTT
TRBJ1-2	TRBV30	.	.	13	CAWSVPNPGGYTF	TGTGCCTGGAGTGTACCTAACCCGGGCGGCTACACCTTC
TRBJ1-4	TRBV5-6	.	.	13	CASSFGRNEKLFF	TGTGCCAGCAGCTTCGGCCGTAATGAAAAACTGTTTTTT
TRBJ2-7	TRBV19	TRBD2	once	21	CASSIYRGLRTSGPHSYEQYF	TGTGCCAGTAGTATCTACAGGGGGCTGCGGACTAGCGGGCCTCACTCCTACGAGCAGTACTTC
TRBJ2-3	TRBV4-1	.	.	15	CASSQDLSASYTQYF	TGCGCCAGCAGCCAAGATTTGTCGGCCTCCTATACGCAGTATTTT
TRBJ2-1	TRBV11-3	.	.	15	CASSFGGGPYNEQFF	TGTGCCAGCAGCTTCGGCGGGGGCCCCTACAATGAGCAGTTCTTC
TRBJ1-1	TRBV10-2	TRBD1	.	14	CASSTGVLNTEAFF	TGCGCCAGCAGCACAGGGGTCCTGAACACTGAAGCTTTCTTT
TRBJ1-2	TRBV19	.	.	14	CASSDRAGVIGYTF	TGTGCCAGTAGTGACCGGGCGGGGGTGATCGGCTACACCTTC
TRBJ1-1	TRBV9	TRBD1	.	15	CASSETWTGNTEAFF	TGTGCCAGCAGCGAAACATGGACAGGGAACACTGAAGCTTTCTTT
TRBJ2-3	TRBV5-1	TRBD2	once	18	CASSLEGLAGVYTDTQYF	TGCGCCAGCAGCTTGGAGGGACTAGCGGGGGTTTACACAGATACGCAGTATTTT
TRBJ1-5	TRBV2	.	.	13	CASSRDSNQPQHF	TGTGCCAGCAGTCGTGACAGCAATCAGCCCCAGCATTTT
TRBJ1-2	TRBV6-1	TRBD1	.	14	CASRDSTGGRGYTF	TGTGCCAGCAGGGATAGCACAGGGGGCCGTGGCTACACCTTC
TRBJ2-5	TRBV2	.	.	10	CASREETQYF	TGTGCCAGCAGGGAAGAGACCCAGTACTTC
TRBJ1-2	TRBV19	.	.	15	CASSIVGRTPYGYTF	TGTGCCAGTAGTATAGTAGGACGGACCCCCTATGGCTACACCTTC
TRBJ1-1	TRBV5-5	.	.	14	CASSLFQMNTEAFF	TGTGCCAGCAGCTTGTTTCAAATGAACACTGAAGCTTTCTTT
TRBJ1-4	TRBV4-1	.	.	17	CASSQDRGGTTNEKLFF	TGCGCCAGCAGCCAAGATCGGGGGGGGACAACTAATGAAAAACTGTTTTTT
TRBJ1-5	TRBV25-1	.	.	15	CASSEFGHFGQPQHF	TGTGCCAGCAGTGAATTTGGCCATTTTGGGCAGCCCCAGCATTTT
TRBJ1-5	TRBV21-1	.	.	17	CASSKDGTGRSNQPQHF	TGTGCCAGCAGCAAAGATGGGACAGGGCGAAGCAATCAGCCCCAGCATTTT
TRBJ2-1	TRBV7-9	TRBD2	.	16	CASSYSSGRSYNEQFF	TGTGCCAGCAGCTATTCTAGCGGGAGGTCCTACAATGAGCAGTTCTTC
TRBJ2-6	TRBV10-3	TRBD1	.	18	CAIRGTGGETPGANVLTF	TGTGCCATCAGGGGGACAGGGGGCGAAACTCCTGGGGCCAACGTCCTGACTTTC
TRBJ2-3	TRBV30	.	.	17	CAWSAGTRPGIGDTQYF	TGTGCCTGGAGTGCAGGGACGCGGCCCGGGATCGGGGATACGCAGTATTTT
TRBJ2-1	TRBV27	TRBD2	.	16	CASSLGLAGMYNEQFF	TGTGCCAGCAGCCTAGGACTAGCGGGAATGTACAATGAGCAGTTCTTC
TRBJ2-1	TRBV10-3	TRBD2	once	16	CAISESTLAGNNEQFF	TGTGCCATCAGTGAGAGTACACTAGCGGGAAACAATGAGCAGTTCTTC
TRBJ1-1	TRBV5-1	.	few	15	CASSVTGPRDTEAFF	TGCGCCAGCAGCGTCACAGGGCCGAGAGACACTGAAGCTTTCTTT
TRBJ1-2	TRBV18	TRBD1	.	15	CASSPFAGTGNGYTF	TGTGCCAGCTCCCCTTTCGCCGGGACAGGGAACGGCTACACCTTC
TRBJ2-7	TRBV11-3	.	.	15	CASSPNRDSGPEQYF	TGTGCCAGCTCCCCAAATCGGGACTCCGGACCCGAGCAGTACTTC
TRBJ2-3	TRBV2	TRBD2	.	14	CASRTAGSTDTQYF	TGTGCCAGCAGAACAGCGGGGAGCACAGATACGCAGTATTTT
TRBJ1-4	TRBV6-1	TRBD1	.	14	CASRAGQGGEKLFF	TGTGCCAGCAGAGCTGGACAGGGAGGTGAAAAACTGTTTTTT
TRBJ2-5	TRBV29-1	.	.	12	CSLGHAQETQYF	TGCAGCCTCGGACACGCACAAGAGACCCAGTACTTC